This TCR beta chain appears in the sequencing data of a study of cytomegalovirus exposure and HLA in healthy donors. The CDR3 length is 11 residues. Per the germline V gene, CDR1 is SNHLY and CDR2 is FYNNEI. V lost 6 bases, J lost 9 bases, and 9 bases lay in between. Donors consisted of healthy bone marrow donors. Both 60 Vbeta primers and 13 Jbeta primers went into the PCR. Assay: immunoSEQ multiplex PCR; the TCRdb copy retains only in-frame clones and omits some. The table records about 160,000 clones, 60% to 85% of them present only once. Concerning this clone itself: Antigen unknown.

The study, taken as a whole, reports: Apart from CMV serostatus, no immune exposure information was available. Among the CMV-associated chains, three were confirmed in vitro as specific for CMV antigens.

The chain has TRBV2 and TRBJ2-1; D remains ambiguous. Sequencing was performed on PBMCs. The receptor was derived from a female donor in good health and CMV-seronegative. The CDR3 protein is CASSRRSEQFF. The CDR3 region has the DNA TGTGCCAGCAGCCGTCGCAGTGAGCAGTTCTTC. The variable domain in full, with the rest retrieved from reference TRBV2 and TRBJ2-1, is EPEVTQTPSHQVTQMGQEVILRCVPISNHLYFYWYRQILGQKVEFLVSFYNNEISEKSEIFDDQFSVERPDGSNFTLKIRSTKLEDSAMYFCASSRRSEQFFGPGTRLTVL.